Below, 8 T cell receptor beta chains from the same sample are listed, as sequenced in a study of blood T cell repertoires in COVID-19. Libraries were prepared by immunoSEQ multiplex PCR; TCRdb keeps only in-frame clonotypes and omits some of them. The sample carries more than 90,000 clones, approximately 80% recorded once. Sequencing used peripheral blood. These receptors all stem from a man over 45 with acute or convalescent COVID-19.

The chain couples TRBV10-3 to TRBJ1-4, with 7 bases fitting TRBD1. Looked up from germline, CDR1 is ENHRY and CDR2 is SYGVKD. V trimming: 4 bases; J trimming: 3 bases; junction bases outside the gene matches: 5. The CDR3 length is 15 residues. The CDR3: CAISAQGEANEKLFF. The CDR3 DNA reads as TGTGCCATCAGTGCGCAGGGGGAAGCTAATGAAAAACTGTTTTTT.

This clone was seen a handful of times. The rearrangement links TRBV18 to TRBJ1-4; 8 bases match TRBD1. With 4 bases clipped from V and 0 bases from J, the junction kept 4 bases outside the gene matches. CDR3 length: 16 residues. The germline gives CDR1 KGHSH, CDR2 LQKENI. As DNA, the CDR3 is TGTGCCAGCTCACAAGGACAGGGAGCAACTAATGAAAAACTGTTTTTT. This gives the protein CASSQGQGATNEKLFF.

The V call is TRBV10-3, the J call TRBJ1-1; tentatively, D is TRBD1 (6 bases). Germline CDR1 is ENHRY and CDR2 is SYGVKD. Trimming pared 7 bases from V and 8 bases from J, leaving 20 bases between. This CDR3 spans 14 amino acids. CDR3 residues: CAINQGLATGEAFF. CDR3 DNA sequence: TGTGCCATCAATCAGGGGTTAGCTACGGGGGAAGCTTTCTTT.

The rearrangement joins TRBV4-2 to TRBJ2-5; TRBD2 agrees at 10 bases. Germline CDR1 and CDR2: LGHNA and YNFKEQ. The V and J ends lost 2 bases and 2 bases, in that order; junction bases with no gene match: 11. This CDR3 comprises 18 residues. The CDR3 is CASSQWVAGGQGQETQYF. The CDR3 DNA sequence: TGTGCCAGCAGCCAATGGGTAGCGGGAGGCCAAGGACAAGAGACCCAGTACTTC.

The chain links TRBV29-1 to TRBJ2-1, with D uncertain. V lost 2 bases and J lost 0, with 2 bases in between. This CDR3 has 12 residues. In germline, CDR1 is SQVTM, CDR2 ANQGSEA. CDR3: CSVERSYNEQFF. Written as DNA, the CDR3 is TGCAGCGTTGAACGCTCCTACAATGAGCAGTTCTTC.

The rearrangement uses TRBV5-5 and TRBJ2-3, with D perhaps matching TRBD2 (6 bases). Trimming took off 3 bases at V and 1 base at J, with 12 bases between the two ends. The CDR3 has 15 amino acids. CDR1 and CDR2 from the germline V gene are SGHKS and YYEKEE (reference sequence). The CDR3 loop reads CASSSYGGGTDTQYF. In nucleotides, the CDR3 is TGTGCCAGCAGCTCGTACGGCGGGGGCACAGATACGCAGTATTTT.

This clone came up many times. CDR3 in DNA: TGCAGCGTTGAACCGGCAGACCAGGGCGGCTACACCTTC. Residues: CSVEPADQGGYTF. This chain connects TRBV29-1 to TRBJ1-2; a weak D match, TRBD1 (5 bases). Looked up from germline, CDR1 is SQVTM and CDR2 is ANQGSEA. This CDR3 has 13 amino acids. The ends were cut back, 2 bases at V and 8 bases at J, with 15 bases in the middle.

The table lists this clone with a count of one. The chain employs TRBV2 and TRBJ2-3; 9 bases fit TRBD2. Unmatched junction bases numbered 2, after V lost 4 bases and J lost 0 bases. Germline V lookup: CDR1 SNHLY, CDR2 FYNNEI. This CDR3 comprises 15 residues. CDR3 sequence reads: CASSVGLASTDTQYF. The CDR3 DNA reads TGTGCCAGCAGTGTTGGACTAGCGAGCACAGATACGCAGTATTTT. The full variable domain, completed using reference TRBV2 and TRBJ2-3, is EPEVTQTPSHQVTQMGQEVILRCVPISNHLYFYWYRQILGQKVEFLVSFYNNEISEKSEIFDDQFSVERPDGSNFTLKIRSTKLEDSAMYFCASSVGLASTDTQYFGPGTRLTVL.